This T cell receptor (beta chain) is drawn from a study of glioma-infiltrating T cells. General study points: Tissue-blood divergence was below expectation in non-neoplastic patients, above in gliomas. Tissue and blood shared very few CDR3 sequences.

The iRepertoire nested amplicon-rescue multiplex PCR amplified TCR alpha and beta CDR3s from RNA. Tissue mRNA or PBMC total RNA, about 95-450 ng, went into one-step reverse transcription and amplification. TCRdb redid the calling of the multiplex PCR reads with MiXCR, one entry per CDR3 protein. This table has under 150,000 distinct CDR3 sequences, about 25% appearing once. Germline V gives CDR1 MDHEN, CDR2 SYDVKM. The CDR3 length is 18 residues. V shed 4 bases and J shed 1 base, with 19 bases lying between them. For this clonotype: Its antigen is not known.

The TCR comes from a human donor with low-grade glioma or glioblastoma, undergoing nonglioma brain surgery, or in good health (not recorded which). The sample was glioma tissue, nonneoplastic brain tissue, or PBMCs (not recorded which). The V call is TRBV28, the J call TRBJ2-2; D possibly uses TRBD1 or TRBD2 (6 bases each). The CDR3, as DNA: TGTGCCAGCAGTTCCCCCGTAGGAGGGGGTAAGAACACCGGGGAGCTGTTTTTT. It is translated as CASSSPVGGGKNTGELFF.